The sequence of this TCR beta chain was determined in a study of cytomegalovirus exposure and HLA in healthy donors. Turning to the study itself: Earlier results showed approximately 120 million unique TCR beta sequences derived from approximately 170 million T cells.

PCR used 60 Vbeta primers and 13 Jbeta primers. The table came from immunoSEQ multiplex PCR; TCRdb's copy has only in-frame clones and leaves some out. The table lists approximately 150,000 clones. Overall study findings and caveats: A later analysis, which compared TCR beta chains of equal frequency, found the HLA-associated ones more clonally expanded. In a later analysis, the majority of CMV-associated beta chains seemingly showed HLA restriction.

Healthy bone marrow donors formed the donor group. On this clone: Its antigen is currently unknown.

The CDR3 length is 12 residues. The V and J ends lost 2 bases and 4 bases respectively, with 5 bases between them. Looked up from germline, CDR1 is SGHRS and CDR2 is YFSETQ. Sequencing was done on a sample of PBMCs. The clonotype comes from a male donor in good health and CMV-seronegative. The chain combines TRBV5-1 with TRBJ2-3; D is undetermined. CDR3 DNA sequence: TGCGCCAGCAGCTTTTCATCAGATACGCAGTATTTT. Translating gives CASSFSSDTQYF.